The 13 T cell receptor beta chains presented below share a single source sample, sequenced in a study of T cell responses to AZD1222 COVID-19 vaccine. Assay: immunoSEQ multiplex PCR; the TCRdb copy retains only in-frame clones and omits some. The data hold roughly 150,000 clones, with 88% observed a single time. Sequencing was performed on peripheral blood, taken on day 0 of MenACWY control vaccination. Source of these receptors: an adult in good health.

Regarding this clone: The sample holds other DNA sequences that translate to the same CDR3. CDR3 DNA sequence: TGTGCCAGCAGCCTCCGGGAGACCCAGTACTTC. Translating it yields CASSLRETQYF. V is TRBV5-6 and J is TRBJ2-5; no clear D. Looked up from germline, CDR1 is SGHDT and CDR2 is YYEEEE. With 4 bases removed from V and 5 bases from J, the gap between germline ends came to 6 bases. The CDR3 contains 11 residues.

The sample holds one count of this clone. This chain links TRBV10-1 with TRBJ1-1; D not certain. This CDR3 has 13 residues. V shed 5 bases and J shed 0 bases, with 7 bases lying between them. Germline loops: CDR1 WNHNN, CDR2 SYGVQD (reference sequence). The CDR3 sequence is CASSRTVNTEAFF. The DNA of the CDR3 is TGCGCCAGCAGTCGGACGGTGAACACTGAAGCTTTCTTT.

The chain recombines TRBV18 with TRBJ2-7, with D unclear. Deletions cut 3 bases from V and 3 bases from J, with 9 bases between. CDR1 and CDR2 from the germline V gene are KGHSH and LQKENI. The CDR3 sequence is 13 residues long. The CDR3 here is CASSPELDYEQYF. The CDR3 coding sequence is TGTGCCAGCTCACCTGAACTTGACTACGAGCAGTACTTC.

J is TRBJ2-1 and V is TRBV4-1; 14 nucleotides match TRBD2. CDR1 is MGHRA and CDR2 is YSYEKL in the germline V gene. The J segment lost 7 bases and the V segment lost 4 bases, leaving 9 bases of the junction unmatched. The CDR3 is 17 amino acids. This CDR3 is CASSPGLAGGPRNEQFF. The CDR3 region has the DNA TGCGCCAGCAGCCCTGGACTAGCGGGAGGCCCTCGGAATGAGCAGTTCTTC.

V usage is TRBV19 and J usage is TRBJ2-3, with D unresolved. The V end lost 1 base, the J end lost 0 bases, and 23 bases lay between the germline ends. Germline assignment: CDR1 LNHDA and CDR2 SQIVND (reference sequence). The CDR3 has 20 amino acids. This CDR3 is CASSIGAAVGLFPSTDTQYF. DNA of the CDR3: TGTGCCAGTAGTATAGGGGCGGCGGTCGGGTTATTTCCTAGCACAGATACGCAGTATTTT.

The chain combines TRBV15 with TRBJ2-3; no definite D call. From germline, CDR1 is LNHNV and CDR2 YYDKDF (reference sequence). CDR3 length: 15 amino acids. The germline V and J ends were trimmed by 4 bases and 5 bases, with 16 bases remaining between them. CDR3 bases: TGTGCCACCAGCATCCAACAATCCGCCAGAGATACGCAGTATTTT. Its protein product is CATSIQQSARDTQYF.

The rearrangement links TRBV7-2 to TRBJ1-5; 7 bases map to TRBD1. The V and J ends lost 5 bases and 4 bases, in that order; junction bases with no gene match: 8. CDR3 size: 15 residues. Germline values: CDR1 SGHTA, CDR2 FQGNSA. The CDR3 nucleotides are TGTGCCAGCAGCCCCGGACAGGCACGGAATCAGCCCCAGCATTTT. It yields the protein CASSPGQARNQPQHF. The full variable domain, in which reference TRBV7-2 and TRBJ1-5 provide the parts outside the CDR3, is GAGVSQSPSNKVTEKGKDVELRCDPISGHTALYWYRQSLGQGLEFLIYFQGNSAPDKSGLPSDRFSAERTGGSVSTLTIQRTQQEDSAVYLCASSPGQARNQPQHFGDGTRLSIL.

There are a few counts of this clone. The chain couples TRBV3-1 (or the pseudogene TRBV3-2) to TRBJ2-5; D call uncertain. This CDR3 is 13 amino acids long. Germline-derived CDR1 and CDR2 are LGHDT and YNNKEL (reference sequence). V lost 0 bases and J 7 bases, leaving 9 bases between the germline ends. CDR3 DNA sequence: TGTGCCAGCAGCCAAGATCTTTCCGGGACCCAGTACTTC. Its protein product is CASSQDLSGTQYF.

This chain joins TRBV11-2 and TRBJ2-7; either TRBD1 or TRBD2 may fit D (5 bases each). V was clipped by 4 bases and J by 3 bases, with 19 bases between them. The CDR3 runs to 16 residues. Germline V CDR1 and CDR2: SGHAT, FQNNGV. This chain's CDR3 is CASSYPDGARIYEQYF. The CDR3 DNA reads TGTGCCAGCAGCTACCCGGACGGGGCTCGAATCTACGAGCAGTACTTC.

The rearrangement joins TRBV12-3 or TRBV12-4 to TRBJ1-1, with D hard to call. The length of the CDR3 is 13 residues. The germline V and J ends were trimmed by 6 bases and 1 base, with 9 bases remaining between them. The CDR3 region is CASRFRGNTEAFF. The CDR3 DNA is TGTGCCAGCAGATTCCGAGGGAACACTGAAGCTTTCTTT.

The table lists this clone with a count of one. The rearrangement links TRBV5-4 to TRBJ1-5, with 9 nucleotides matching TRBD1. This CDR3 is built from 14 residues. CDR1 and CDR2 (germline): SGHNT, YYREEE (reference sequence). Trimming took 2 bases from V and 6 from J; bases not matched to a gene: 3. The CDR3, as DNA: TGTGCCAGCAGCTTACAGGGGGCGAGTCAGCCCCAGCATTTT. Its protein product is CASSLQGASQPQHF.

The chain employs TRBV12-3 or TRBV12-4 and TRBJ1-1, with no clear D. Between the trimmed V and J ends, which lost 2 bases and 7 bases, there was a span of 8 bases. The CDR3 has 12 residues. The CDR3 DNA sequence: TGTGCCAGCAGTTTAAATGGGATTGAAGCTTTCTTT. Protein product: CASSLNGIEAFF.

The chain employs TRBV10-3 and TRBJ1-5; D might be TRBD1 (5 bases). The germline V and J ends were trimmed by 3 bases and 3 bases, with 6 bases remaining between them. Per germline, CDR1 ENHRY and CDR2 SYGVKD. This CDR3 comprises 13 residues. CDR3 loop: CAISDGTNQPQHF. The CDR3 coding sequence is TGTGCCATCAGTGATGGGACCAATCAGCCCCAGCATTTT.